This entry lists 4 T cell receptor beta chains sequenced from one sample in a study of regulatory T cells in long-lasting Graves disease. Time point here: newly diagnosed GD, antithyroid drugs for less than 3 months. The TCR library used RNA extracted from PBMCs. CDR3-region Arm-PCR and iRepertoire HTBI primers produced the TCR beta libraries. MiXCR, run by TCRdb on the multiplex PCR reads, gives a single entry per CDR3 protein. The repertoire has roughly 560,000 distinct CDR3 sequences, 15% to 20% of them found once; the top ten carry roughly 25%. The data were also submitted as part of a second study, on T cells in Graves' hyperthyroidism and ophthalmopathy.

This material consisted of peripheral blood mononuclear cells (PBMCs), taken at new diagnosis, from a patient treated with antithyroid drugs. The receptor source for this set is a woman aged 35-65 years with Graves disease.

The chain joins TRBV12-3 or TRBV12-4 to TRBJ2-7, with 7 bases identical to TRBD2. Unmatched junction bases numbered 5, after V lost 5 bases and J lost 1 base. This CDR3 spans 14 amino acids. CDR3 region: CASSNSRGSYEQYF. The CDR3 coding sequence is TGTGCCAGCAGTAATTCGCGGGGGTCCTACGAGCAGTACTTC.

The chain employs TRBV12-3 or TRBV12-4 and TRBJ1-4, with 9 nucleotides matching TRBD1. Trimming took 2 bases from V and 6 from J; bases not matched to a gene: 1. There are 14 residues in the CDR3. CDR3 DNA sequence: TGTGCCAGCAGTTTATGGACAGGGGATGAAAAACTGTTTTTT. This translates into CASSLWTGDEKLFF.

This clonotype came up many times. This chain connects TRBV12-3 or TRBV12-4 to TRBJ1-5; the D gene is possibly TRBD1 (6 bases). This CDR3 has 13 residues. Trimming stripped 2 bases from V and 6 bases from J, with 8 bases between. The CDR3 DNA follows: TGTGCCAGCAGTTTAAAGGGGGGTCAGCCCCAGCATTTT. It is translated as CASSLKGGQPQHF.

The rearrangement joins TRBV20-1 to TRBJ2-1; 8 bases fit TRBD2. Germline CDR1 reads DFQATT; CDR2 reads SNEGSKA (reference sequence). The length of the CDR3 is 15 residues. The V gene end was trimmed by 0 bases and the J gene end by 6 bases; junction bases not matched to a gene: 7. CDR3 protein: CSARDARGGPNEQFF. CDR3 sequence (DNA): TGCAGTGCTAGAGATGCCCGGGGGGGCCCCAATGAGCAGTTCTTC.